This T cell receptor (beta chain) came from a study of blood T cells in healthy people across ages. Germline V lookup: CDR1 SGHTA, CDR2 FQGNSA. The germline V and J ends were trimmed by 4 bases and 8 bases, with 8 bases remaining between them. This CDR3 comprises 12 residues. It was with a sample-barcoded 5' primer and a J-beta primer mix that a second PCR of roughly 7 to 12 cycles was run. A single record per CDR3 protein comes from TCRdb applying MiXCR to the 5' RACE reads. The sample lists some 800,000 distinct CDR3 sequences; 25% were seen once. The sample was also linked to a second study, of T cells of mothers and their children.

The chain joins TRBV7-2 to TRBJ2-2; D ambiguous. Sequencing was done on a sample of blood. The clonotype originates from a boy younger than 18 in good health. CDR3 protein: CASSSYRGELFF. The CDR3 DNA reads as TGTGCCAGCAGCTCGTACAGAGGGGAGCTGTTTTTT.